A single sample is the source of the 23 T cell receptor beta chains below, sequenced in a study of cytomegalovirus exposure and HLA in healthy donors. 13 Jbeta primers and 60 Vbeta primers were used for the PCR. The method was immunoSEQ multiplex PCR; TCRdb's version includes in-frame clones alone and lacks a portion of them. The sample consists of around 150,000 clones, about 80% of them appearing once. The specimen sequenced was PBMCs. The receptors derive from a woman aged 45-59 years in good health and CMV-seropositive.

The rearrangement joins TRBV9 to TRBJ1-4; no firm D call. This CDR3 has 15 residues. The V and J ends lost 0 bases and 0 bases respectively, with 6 bases between them. The V gene's germline CDR1 is SGDLS and CDR2 YYNGEE. Here the CDR3 reads CASSVGSTTNEKLFF. The CDR3 region has the DNA TGTGCCAGCAGCGTAGGTAGCACAACTAATGAAAAACTGTTTTTT.

This clone was seen a handful of times. The genes are TRBV4-2 and TRBJ2-3; the match to TRBD1 covers 7 bases. Per germline, CDR1 LGHNA and CDR2 YNFKEQ. V lost 0 bases and J lost 8; bases outside the gene matches: 11. This CDR3 is 16 amino acids long. This CDR3 reads CASSQERTGGLGTQYF. In nucleotides, the CDR3 is TGTGCCAGCAGCCAAGAAAGGACAGGCGGTTTGGGTACGCAGTATTTT.

The chain is built from TRBV4-1 and TRBJ2-7; TRBD1 aligns across 9 bases. Germline-derived CDR1 and CDR2 are MGHRA and YSYEKL. V shed 3 bases, J shed 1 base, and the junction held 7 bases outside the gene matches. This CDR3 has 16 amino acids. This chain's CDR3 is CASSQLTGTGSYEQYF. CDR3 in DNA: TGCGCCAGCAGCCAGTTAACCGGGACAGGGTCCTACGAGCAGTACTTC.

The chain employs TRBV4-1 and TRBJ2-7; 7 bases are shared with TRBD1. CDR1 and CDR2 from the germline V gene are MGHRA and YSYEKL. This CDR3 comprises 15 residues. V trimming: 4 bases; J trimming: 3 bases; junction bases outside the gene matches: 9. DNA of the CDR3: TGCGCCAGCAGCCCAAACAGGGGCCTAAACTACGAGCAGTACTTC. Its translation is CASSPNRGLNYEQYF.

J is TRBJ1-2 and V is TRBV2; no reliable D call. Germline V CDR1 and CDR2: SNHLY, FYNNEI. The germline V and J ends were trimmed by 7 bases and 4 bases, with 7 bases remaining between them. This CDR3 contains 11 residues. The CDR3, as DNA: TGTGCCAGCAAGGCGGGCTATGGCTACACCTTC. Its protein is CASKAGYGYTF.

This clone was picked up one time. The chain carries TRBV23-1 and TRBJ2-7, with D unclear. TRBV23-1 falls under the ORF class, with uncertain function. This CDR3 has 12 amino acids. Trimming stripped 5 bases from V and 2 bases from J, with 7 bases between. CDR3: CASSSIAYEQYF. The CDR3 region has the DNA TGCGCCAGCAGTAGTATAGCCTACGAGCAGTACTTC.

This sequence joins TRBV29-1 and TRBJ2-1, with TRBD2 matching over 11 bases. The length of the CDR3 is 16 residues. Germline CDR1 SQVTM, CDR2 ANQGSEA. The V segment lost 6 bases and the J segment 1 base; nucleotides outside the gene matches: 8. CDR3 residues: CSVRTSGRRSYNEQFF. As DNA, the CDR3 is TGCAGCGTGCGGACTAGCGGGCGTAGATCCTACAATGAGCAGTTCTTC.

The V call is TRBV7-8, the J call TRBJ2-3; 8 bases are shared with TRBD1. Germline lookup yields CDR1 SGHVS and CDR2 FQNEAQ. J lost 5 bases, V lost 3 bases, and 13 bases had no gene match. This CDR3 has 17 residues. The CDR3 bases are TGTGCCAGCAGCTTCAGTTTGGACAGGGCCTTAATAGATACGCAGTATTTT. It is translated as CASSFSLDRALIDTQYF.

The V and J genes are TRBV7-9 and TRBJ2-5; 7 nucleotides line up with TRBD2. This CDR3 comprises 15 residues. The trim removed 1 base at V and 0 bases at J, leaving 2 bases unmatched. CDR1 SEHNR and CDR2 FQNEAQ come from the germline V gene (reference sequence). CDR3 DNA sequence: TGTGCCAGCAGCTTAGATAGCGGGTACCAAGAGACCCAGTACTTC. Its protein is CASSLDSGYQETQYF.

The chain employs TRBV11-3 and TRBJ2-7; TRBD2 aligns across 8 bases. There are 16 residues in the CDR3. V gave up 3 bases and J gave up 7 bases; unmatched junction bases: 14. Germline V gene sequence: CDR1 SGHNT, CDR2 YENEEA. CDR3 sequence reads: CASSFRSSGSQGEQYF. The CDR3 region has the DNA TGTGCCAGCAGCTTCCGGTCCAGCGGGAGCCAGGGGGAGCAGTACTTC.

This clone was seen more than once but under ten times. This chain connects TRBV29-1 to TRBJ2-7; 10 nucleotides align to TRBD1. This CDR3 is 13 amino acids long. Germline loops: CDR1 SQVTM, CDR2 ANQGSEA. The junction had 8 bases not matched to a gene; V was cut back by 6 bases and J by 6 bases. The chain's CDR3 is CSVDSGTGVEQYF. The CDR3 DNA sequence: TGCAGCGTAGACTCCGGGACAGGGGTCGAGCAGTACTTC.

A remark on this clone: The same CDR3 can be traced to other DNA sequences in this sample. This chain joins TRBV5-6 and TRBJ2-6, with D perhaps matching TRBD2 (6 bases). The CDR3 has 16 amino acids. Germline V lookup: CDR1 SGHDT, CDR2 YYEEEE. V was pared by 0 bases and J by 1 base, with 8 bases between. Here the CDR3 reads CASSLVGGSGANVLTF. The CDR3 nucleotides are TGTGCCAGCAGCTTGGTCGGGGGATCTGGGGCCAACGTCCTGACTTTC.

Here the CDR3 reads CASSKTGEGTQYF. The CDR3 nucleotides are TGTGCCAGCAGTAAGACAGGGGAGGGGACCCAGTACTTC. This chain joins TRBV5-8 and TRBJ2-5; D is possibly TRBD1 (8 bases). CDR1 is SGHTS and CDR2 is YDEGEE in the germline V gene. Trimming left V 5 bases short and J 7 bases short, with 15 bases between. This CDR3 comprises 13 residues.

This clone was observed once. V usage is TRBV19 and J usage is TRBJ2-6; possibly TRBD2 for D (6 bases). The CDR3 is 18 residues long. The germline V and J ends were trimmed by 0 bases and 1 base, with 13 bases remaining between them. The germline V gene has CDR1 LNHDA and CDR2 SQIVND (reference sequence). The CDR3 bases are TGTGCCAGTAGTATAGAGCGGGGATGGGGATCTGGGGCCAACGTCCTGACTTTC. It is translated as CASSIERGWGSGANVLTF.

The chain is built from TRBV5-5 and TRBJ2-2; weak D call: TRBD2 (6 bases). Germline V lookup: CDR1 SGHKS, CDR2 YYEKEE (reference sequence). This CDR3 has 15 amino acids. The V and J ends lost 1 base and 1 base respectively, with 8 bases between them. The DNA for the CDR3 is TGTGCCAGCAGCTTGCAGGAGGGGAACACCGGGGAGCTGTTTTTT. This sequence encodes CASSLQEGNTGELFF.

This rearrangement joins TRBV6-1 to TRBJ1-2, with 7 bases fitting TRBD1. V gave up 7 bases and J gave up 3 bases; unmatched junction bases: 11. This CDR3 is built from 15 residues. Germline loops: CDR1 MNHNS, CDR2 SASEGT. In DNA form, the CDR3 reads TGTGCCAGCAAATTGGCCTTGCAGGGGGACTATGGCTACACCTTC. This codes for CASKLALQGDYGYTF.

The chain couples TRBV4-1 to TRBJ2-5; tentative D call: TRBD1 (8 bases). The germline CDR1 and CDR2 sequences are MGHRA and YSYEKL. V was trimmed by 4 bases and J by 4 bases, leaving 13 bases between them. The CDR3 has 14 amino acids. The CDR3 region has the DNA TGCGCCAGCAGCCGAACAGGGGGGGGAGAGACCCAGTACTTC. Translating it yields CASSRTGGGETQYF.

The V call is TRBV7-2, the J call TRBJ2-7; possibly TRBD2 for D (5 bases). CDR3 length: 13 residues. V lost 4 bases and J lost 3, with 10 bases in between. The germline gives CDR1 SGHTA, CDR2 FQGNSA. The CDR3 DNA reads as TGTGCCAGCAGCTGGAGGTCGGACTACGAGCAGTACTTC. Its protein is CASSWRSDYEQYF.

The V gene is TRBV5-4, the J gene TRBJ2-1; 8 bases are shared with TRBD1. V shed 0 bases, J shed 5 bases, and the junction held 4 bases outside the gene matches. This CDR3 has 15 residues. Germline V lookup: CDR1 SGHNT, CDR2 YYREEE (reference sequence). The CDR3 DNA reads as TGTGCCAGCAGCTTGGCAGGACAGGGAAACAATGAGCAGTTCTTC. It codes for CASSLAGQGNNEQFF.

The chain combines TRBV7-9 with TRBJ2-4, with D possibly matching TRBD2 (6 bases). This CDR3 spans 16 amino acids. Trimming pared 1 base from V and 0 bases from J, leaving 10 bases between. CDR1 and CDR2 from the germline V gene are SEHNR and FQNEAQ (reference sequence). The CDR3 loop reads CASSLGQGLAKNIQYF. Here the CDR3 DNA reads TGTGCCAGCAGCTTAGGGCAGGGACTAGCCAAAAACATTCAGTACTTC.

V gene TRBV27 combines with J gene TRBJ1-1; 9 nucleotides align to TRBD1. V lost 0 bases to trimming and J lost 4 bases; unmatched junction nucleotides: 9. The CDR3 extends over 17 amino acids. Germline V gives CDR1 MNHEY, CDR2 SMNVEV (reference sequence). CDR3 sequence: CASSLSLRNRGRTEAFF. The CDR3 bases are TGTGCCAGCAGTTTATCGCTACGAAACAGGGGGCGCACTGAAGCTTTCTTT.

This clone was picked up one time. The V and J genes are TRBV27 and TRBJ2-7, with 9 bases fitting TRBD1. Unmatched junction bases numbered 8, after V lost 0 bases and J lost 5 bases. CDR1 and CDR2 from the germline V gene are MNHEY and SMNVEV (reference sequence). CDR3 length: 16 amino acids. The CDR3: CASSLSVGTGHHEQYF. CDR3 nucleotide sequence: TGTGCCAGCAGTTTATCGGTTGGGACAGGGCACCACGAGCAGTACTTC.

The chain joins TRBV7-8 to TRBJ1-2; 12 bases are shared with TRBD1. The germline gives CDR1 SGHVS, CDR2 FQNEAQ. This CDR3 is 15 amino acids long. The trim removed 5 bases at V and 8 bases at J, leaving 9 bases unmatched. The CDR3 sequence is CASSASGTGGRGYTF. The CDR3 region has the DNA TGTGCCAGCAGCGCCTCCGGGACAGGGGGCAGGGGCTACACCTTC.